The clone carrying this TCR beta chain was counted at least ten times. Its specificity is unknown. The sequenced fragment ends 3 residues before the CDR3 boundary, so the rest is inferred from the germline J gene. This sample stems from a study of T cell clonality in common variable immunodeficiency. Study outcomes and limitations: Shared TCRbeta clones were fewer between CVID subjects than controls.

The CDR3 totals 13 residues. Germline CDR1 is SNHLY and CDR2 is FYNNEI. Generated by immunoSEQ multiplex PCR, the TCRdb table keeps only in-frame clones and is missing some. There are 35,000 to 45,000 clones in the sample, none observed a single time. This clonotype originated in a person aged 18 to 75 in good health. The J gene is TRBJ1-1, the V gene TRBV2; possible D gene TRBD1, 5 bases. Sequenced: peripheral blood mononuclear cells. The CDR3 loop reads CASSESRVPLAFF. The CDR3 bases that were read are TGTGCCAGCAGTGAATCCAGGGTTCCTTTA.